These T cell receptor beta chains were read from a single sample in a study of cytomegalovirus exposure and HLA in healthy donors. The protocol was immunoSEQ multiplex PCR, while the TCRdb copy is restricted to in-frame clones and leaves out a portion. The sample has about 200,000 clones, around 84% seen once. The specimen sequenced was PBMCs. Receptors originate from a young woman in good health and CMV-seropositive. Both conserved end residues are trimmed from each CDR3. A D gene is named only where the DNA matches it firmly.

j_call: TRBJ2-5; d_call: -; v_call: TRBV2; cdr3_aa: ASSEAQDQLEETQY
j_call: TRBJ2-1; d_call: TRBD2; v_call: TRBV2; cdr3_aa: ASRTTSGRGEQF
j_call: TRBJ2-1; d_call: TRBD2; v_call: TRBV6-5; cdr3_aa: ASSYASAGGGSEQF
j_call: TRBJ1-5; d_call: -; v_call: TRBV15; cdr3_aa: ATSYPRVQPQH
j_call: TRBJ2-7; d_call: TRBD2; v_call: TRBV11-3; cdr3_aa: ASSLDSGGTQQY
j_call: TRBJ2-2; d_call: TRBD1; v_call: TRBV5-1; cdr3_aa: ASSLDIHRGPRWAGELF
j_call: TRBJ2-1; d_call: -; v_call: TRBV2; cdr3_aa: ASSEGTDYNEQF
j_call: TRBJ2-1; d_call: -; v_call: TRBV4-2; cdr3_aa: ASSPGAYNEQF
j_call: TRBJ2-3; d_call: TRBD1; v_call: TRBV30; cdr3_aa: AFRDRGTDTQY
j_call: TRBJ2-2; d_call: -; v_call: TRBV7-9; cdr3_aa: ASSAGLGSDTGLF